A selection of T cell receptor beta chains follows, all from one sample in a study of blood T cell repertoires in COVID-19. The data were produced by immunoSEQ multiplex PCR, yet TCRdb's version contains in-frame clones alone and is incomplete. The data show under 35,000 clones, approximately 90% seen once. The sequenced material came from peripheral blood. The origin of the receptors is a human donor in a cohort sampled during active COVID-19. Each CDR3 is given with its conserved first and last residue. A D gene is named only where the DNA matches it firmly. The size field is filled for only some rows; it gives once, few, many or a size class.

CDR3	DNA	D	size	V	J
CASAGSDEQFF	TGTGCCAGCGCGGGATCGGATGAGCAGTTCTTC	.	.	TRBV7-3	TRBJ2-1
CASSKPGRAYEQYF	TGTGCCAGCAGCAAACCAGGGAGGGCCTACGAGCAGTACTTC	TRBD2	.	TRBV6-2/TRBV6-3	TRBJ2-7
CASSLGTGPENTF	TGTGCCAGCAGCTTAGGTACAGGCCCAGAAAACACCTTC	.	.	TRBV11-2	TRBJ1-2
CASSTLGYEQYF	TGTGCCAGCAGCACTCTAGGCTACGAGCAGTACTTC	.	.	TRBV5-4	TRBJ2-7
CASRLQALGNQPQHF	TGTGCCAGCAGACTACAGGCTTTGGGCAATCAGCCCCAGCATTTT	.	.	TRBV6-5	TRBJ1-5
CASSLQANYGYTF	TGTGCCAGCAGCTTACAGGCTAACTATGGCTACACCTTC	.	.	TRBV7-9	TRBJ1-2
CASSLPSYNSPLHF	TGTGCCAGCAGCCTCCCCTCCTATAATTCACCCCTCCACTTT	.	.	TRBV6-1	TRBJ1-6
CASSREGRTGVGSPLHF	TGTGCCAGCAGCCGGGAGGGGCGGACAGGGGTAGGTTCACCCCTCCACTTT	TRBD1	.	TRBV4-2	TRBJ1-6
CASSQDRVNQQYF	TGTGCCAGCAGCCAAGACAGGGTCAATCAGCAGTACTTC	.	once	TRBV3-1/TRBV3-2	TRBJ2-7
CASSFLGGAVTDTQYF	TGTGCCAGCAGCTTTTTAGGGGGGGCCGTCACAGATACGCAGTATTTT	.	.	TRBV7-2	TRBJ2-3
CASSSPQGGHNEQFF	TGTGCCAGCAGCTCGCCCCAGGGGGGCCACAATGAGCAGTTCTTC	.	.	TRBV11-3	TRBJ2-1
CASSLGPGQQNYGYTF	TGTGCCAGCAGCTTAGGGCCCGGACAGCAAAACTATGGCTACACCTTC	.	.	TRBV11-1	TRBJ1-2
CASSMYSRGTSYEQYF	TGTGCCAGTAGTATGTATTCCCGGGGGACTTCCTACGAGCAGTACTTC	.	.	TRBV19	TRBJ2-7
CASSLDLAGGPFF	TGTGCCAGCAGCCTCGACTTAGCGGGGGGGCCGTTCTTC	TRBD2	.	TRBV9	TRBJ2-1
CAISESWDTTLPPYF	TGTGCCATCAGTGAGTCTTGGGACACCACCCTCCCGCCCTACTTC	.	once	TRBV10-3	TRBJ2-7
CASSARDTINYGYTF	TGTGCCAGTAGTGCCCGGGATACAATTAACTATGGCTACACCTTC	.	.	TRBV19	TRBJ1-2
CATRRREKHEQYF	TGTGCCACGCGTCGTAGGGAGAAACACGAGCAGTACTTC	.	.	TRBV25-1	TRBJ2-7
CSASTLVSTGELFF	TGCAGTGCTAGTACCCTAGTCAGCACCGGGGAGCTGTTTTTT	.	.	TRBV20-1	TRBJ2-2
CASSSGVHEQYF	TGTGCCAGCAGTTCAGGGGTTCACGAGCAGTACTTC	.	.	TRBV28	TRBJ2-7